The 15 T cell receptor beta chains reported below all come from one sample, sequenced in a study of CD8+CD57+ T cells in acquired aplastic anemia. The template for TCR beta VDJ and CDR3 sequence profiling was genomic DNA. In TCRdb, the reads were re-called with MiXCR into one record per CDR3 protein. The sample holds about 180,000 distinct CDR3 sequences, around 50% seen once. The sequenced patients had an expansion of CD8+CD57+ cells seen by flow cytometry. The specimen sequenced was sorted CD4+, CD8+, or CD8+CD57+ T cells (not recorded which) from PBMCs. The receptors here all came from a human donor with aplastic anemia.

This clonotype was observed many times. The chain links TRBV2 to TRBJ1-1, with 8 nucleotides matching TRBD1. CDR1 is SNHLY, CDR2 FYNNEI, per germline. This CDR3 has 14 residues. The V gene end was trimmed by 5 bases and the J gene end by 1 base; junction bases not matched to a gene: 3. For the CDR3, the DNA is TGTGCCAGCAGTATGACAGGGGCGAACACTGAAGCTTTCTTT. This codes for CASSMTGANTEAFF.

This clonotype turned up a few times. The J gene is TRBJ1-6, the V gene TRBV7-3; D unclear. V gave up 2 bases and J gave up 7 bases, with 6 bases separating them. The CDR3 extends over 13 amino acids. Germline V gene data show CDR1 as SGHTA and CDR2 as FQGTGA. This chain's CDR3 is CASSLQINSPLHF. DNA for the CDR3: TGTGCCAGCAGCTTACAGATAAATTCACCCCTCCACTTT.

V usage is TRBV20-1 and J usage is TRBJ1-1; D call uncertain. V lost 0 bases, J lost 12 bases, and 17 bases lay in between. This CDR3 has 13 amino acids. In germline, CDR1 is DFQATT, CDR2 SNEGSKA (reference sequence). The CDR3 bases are TGCAGTGCTAGAGAACGAGGGAGGCGTGAGACTTTCTTT. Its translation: CSARERGRRETFF.

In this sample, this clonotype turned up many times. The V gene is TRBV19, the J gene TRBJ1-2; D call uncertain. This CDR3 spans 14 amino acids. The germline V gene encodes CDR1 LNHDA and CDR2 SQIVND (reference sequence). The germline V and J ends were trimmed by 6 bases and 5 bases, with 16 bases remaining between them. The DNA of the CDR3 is TGTGCCAGTAGCCCGGTACGAATGGGATATGGCTACACCTTC. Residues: CASSPVRMGYGYTF.

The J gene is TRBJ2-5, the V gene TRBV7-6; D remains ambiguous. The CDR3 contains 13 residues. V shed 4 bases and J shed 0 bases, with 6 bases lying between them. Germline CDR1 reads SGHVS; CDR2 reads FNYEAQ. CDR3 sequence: CASSSRYQETQYF. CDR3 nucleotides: TGTGCCAGCAGCTCTAGGTACCAAGAGACCCAGTACTTC. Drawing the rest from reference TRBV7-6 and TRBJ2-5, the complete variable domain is GAGVSQSPRYKVTKRGQDVALRCDPISGHVSLYWYRQALGQGPEFLTYFNYEAQQDKSGLPNDRFSAERPEGSISTLTIQRTEQRDSAMYRCASSSRYQETQYFGPGTRLLVL.

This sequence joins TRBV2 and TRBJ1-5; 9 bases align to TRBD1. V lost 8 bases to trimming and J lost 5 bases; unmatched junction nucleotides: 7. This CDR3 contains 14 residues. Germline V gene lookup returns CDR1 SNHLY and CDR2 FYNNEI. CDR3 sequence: CASSRTGDDQPQHF. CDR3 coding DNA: TGTGCCAGCTCACGGACAGGGGACGATCAGCCCCAGCATTTT.

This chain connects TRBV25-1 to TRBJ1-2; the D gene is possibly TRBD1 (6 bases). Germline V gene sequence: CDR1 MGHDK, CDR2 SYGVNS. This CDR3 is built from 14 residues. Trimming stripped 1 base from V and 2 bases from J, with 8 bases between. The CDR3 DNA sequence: TGTGCCAGCAGTGAATCCGGACAGAACTATGGCTACACCTTC. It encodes CASSESGQNYGYTF.

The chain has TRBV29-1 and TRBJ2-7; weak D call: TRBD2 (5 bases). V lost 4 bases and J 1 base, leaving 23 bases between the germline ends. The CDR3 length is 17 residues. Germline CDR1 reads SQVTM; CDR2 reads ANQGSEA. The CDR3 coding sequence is TGCAGCGTTGCGGGATCGACCGACACGCGACTATCCTACGAGCAGTACTTC. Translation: CSVAGSTDTRLSYEQYF.

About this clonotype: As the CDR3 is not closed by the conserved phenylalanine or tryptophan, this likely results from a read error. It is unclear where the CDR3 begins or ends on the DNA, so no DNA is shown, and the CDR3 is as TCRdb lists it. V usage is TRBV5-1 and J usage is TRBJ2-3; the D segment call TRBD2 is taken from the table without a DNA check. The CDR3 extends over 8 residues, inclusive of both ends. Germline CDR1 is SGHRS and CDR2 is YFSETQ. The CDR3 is CASTKGLA.

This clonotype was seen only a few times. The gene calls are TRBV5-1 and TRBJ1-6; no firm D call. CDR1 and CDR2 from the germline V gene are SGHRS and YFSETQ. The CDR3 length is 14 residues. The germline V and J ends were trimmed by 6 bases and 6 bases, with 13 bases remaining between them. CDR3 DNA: TGCGCCAGCATGTCAGGCATGAGTAATTCACCCCTCCACTTT. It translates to CASMSGMSNSPLHF.

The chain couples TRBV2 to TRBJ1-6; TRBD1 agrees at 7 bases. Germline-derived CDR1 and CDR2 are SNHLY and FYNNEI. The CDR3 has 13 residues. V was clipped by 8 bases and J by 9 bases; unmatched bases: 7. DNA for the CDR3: TGTGCCAGCCGACAGGGAGTGGGTTCACCCCTCCACTTT. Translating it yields CASRQGVGSPLHF.

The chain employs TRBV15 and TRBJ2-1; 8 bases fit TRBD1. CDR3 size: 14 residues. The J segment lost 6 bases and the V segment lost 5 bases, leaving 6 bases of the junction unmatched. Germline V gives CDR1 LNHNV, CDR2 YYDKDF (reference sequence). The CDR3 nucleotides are TGTGCCACCAGCCCGCGGACAGGGAGCAATGAGCAGTTCTTC. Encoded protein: CATSPRTGSNEQFF.

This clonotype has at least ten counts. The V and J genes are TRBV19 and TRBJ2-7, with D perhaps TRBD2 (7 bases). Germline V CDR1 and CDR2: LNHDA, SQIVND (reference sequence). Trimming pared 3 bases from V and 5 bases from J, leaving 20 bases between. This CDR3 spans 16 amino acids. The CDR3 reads CASSIRTGGRGHEQYF. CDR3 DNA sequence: TGTGCCAGTAGTATCCGAACCGGGGGGCGAGGTCACGAGCAGTACTTC.

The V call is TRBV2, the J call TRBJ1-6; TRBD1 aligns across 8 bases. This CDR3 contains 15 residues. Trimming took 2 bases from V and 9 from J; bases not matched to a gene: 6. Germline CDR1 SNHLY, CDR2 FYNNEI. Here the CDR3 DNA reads TGTGCCAGCAGTGAACAGGGGGCGGGCAGTTCACCCCTCCACTTT. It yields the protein CASSEQGAGSSPLHF. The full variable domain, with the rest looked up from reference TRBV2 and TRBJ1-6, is EPEVTQTPSHQVTQMGQEVILRCVPISNHLYFYWYRQILGQKVEFLVSFYNNEISEKSEIFDDQFSVERPDGSNFTLKIRSTKLEDSAMYFCASSEQGAGSSPLHFGNGTRLTVT.

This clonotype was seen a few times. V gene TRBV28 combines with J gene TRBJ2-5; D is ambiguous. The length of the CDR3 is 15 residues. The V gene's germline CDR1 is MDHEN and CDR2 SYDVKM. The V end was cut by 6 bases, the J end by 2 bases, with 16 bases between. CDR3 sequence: CASSQLEGIQETQYF. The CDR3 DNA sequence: TGTGCCAGCAGCCAATTAGAAGGCATACAAGAGACCCAGTACTTC.